The 18 T cell receptor beta chains below all came from one sample that was sequenced in a study of Graves' ophthalmopathy and Graves' hyperthyroidism. Amplification of the TCR beta CDR3 regions used RNA transcripts (as template). RT-PCR was first run with HTBI primers, then multiplex PCR in a second round. TCRdb itself ran the multiplex PCR reads through MiXCR, one entry per CDR3 protein. Of approximately 700,000 distinct CDR3 sequences in the sample, 40% were seen once. The specimen was peripheral blood. The receptors shown here come from an adult man with Graves' ophthalmopathy.

This clonotype was detected once. The chain couples TRBV25-1 to TRBJ2-2; 9 positions agree with TRBD2. The V gene end was trimmed by 6 bases and the J gene end by 5 bases; junction bases not matched to a gene: 7. The CDR3 totals 15 residues. Germline CDR1 reads MGHDK; CDR2 reads SYGVNS. The CDR3 is CASRRSSGGTGELFF. CDR3 nucleotides: TGTGCCAGCAGGAGGAGTAGCGGGGGTACCGGGGAGCTGTTTTTT.

The genes are TRBV24-1 and TRBJ1-5, with 9 bases that match TRBD1. V was pared by 11 bases and J by 1 base, with 8 bases of the junction left unmatched. CDR1 is KGHDR and CDR2 is SFDVKD in the germline V gene. The CDR3 loop spans 15 amino acids. The chain's CDR3 is CASRRDRGSNQPQHF. The CDR3, as DNA: TGTGCCAGCAGACGAGACAGGGGGAGCAATCAGCCCCAGCATTTT.

Turning to this clonotype: Since the CDR3 does not end with the conserved phenylalanine or tryptophan, this likely comes from a read error. No DNA is shown, since the ends of the CDR3 on it are uncertain; the CDR3 is the one TCRdb lists. The genes are TRBV7-9 and TRBJ1-1; no check of the table's D call, TRBD1, against the DNA was made. The CDR3 region is 11 residues in length, termini included. CDR1 and CDR2 from the germline V gene are SEHNR and FQNEAQ (reference sequence). CDR3 amino acids: CASSDQGGERV.

Worth noting for this clonotype: A clone one base away is much larger, so this may be a read error. The rearrangement links TRBV9 to TRBJ1-2; TRBD1 matches 8 bases. This CDR3 has 15 residues. CDR1 is SGDLS and CDR2 is YYNGEE in the germline V gene. In DNA form, the CDR3 reads TGTGCCAGCAGCGTTGAGGCAGGGGGCTTGTCTGGCAACACCTTC. This sequence encodes CASSVEAGGLSGNTF.

This clonotype appeared many times. The genes are TRBV15 and TRBJ1-6; D gene unclear. This CDR3 is 16 amino acids long. Between the trimmed V and J ends, which lost 4 bases and 0 bases, there was a span of 10 bases. The germline gives CDR1 LNHNV, CDR2 YYDKDF (reference sequence). CDR3: CATSTTDSSYNSPLHF. DNA of the CDR3: TGTGCCACCAGCACAACAGATTCCTCCTATAATTCACCCCTCCACTTT.

The rearrangement uses TRBV5-1 and TRBJ1-2; TRBD1 aligns across 10 bases. Trimming at V came to 4 bases and at J to 8 bases, leaving 14 bases not matched to a gene. The CDR3 is made up of 16 amino acids. Germline V CDR1 and CDR2: SGHRS, YFSETQ. The CDR3 DNA sequence: TGCGCCAGCAGCCCCGCCGGGACAGGGGCTATTAACGGCTACACCTTC. It is translated as CASSPAGTGAINGYTF.

This clonotype was recorded many times. The V and J genes are TRBV10-3 and TRBJ2-2; TRBD1 aligns across 10 bases. This CDR3 has 15 residues. V shed 5 bases and J 5 bases; nucleotides not matched to a gene: 5. CDR1 ENHRY and CDR2 SYGVKD come from the germline V gene. The CDR3 protein is CAISLTGGRTGELFF. CDR3 coding DNA: TGTGCCATCAGTCTGACAGGGGGCCGAACCGGGGAGCTGTTTTTT.

The gene calls are TRBV10-3 and TRBJ1-2, with 7 bases matching TRBD1. Germline V lookup: CDR1 ENHRY, CDR2 SYGVKD. The CDR3 consists of 13 residues. With 4 bases clipped from V and 7 bases from J, the junction kept 6 bases outside the gene matches. CDR3 bases: TGTGCCATCAGTGGTGGCAGGGGGACTGGCTACACCTTC. Translated, it gives CAISGGRGTGYTF.

The chain employs TRBV25-1 and TRBJ2-2, with 10 positions matching TRBD2. The CDR3 loop spans 17 amino acids. Losses at the gene ends were 7 bases for V and 2 bases for J; bases not matched to a gene: 10. Germline loops: CDR1 MGHDK, CDR2 SYGVNS. CDR3 sequence reads: CASKDILAGANTGELFF. CDR3 DNA: TGTGCCAGCAAGGACATCCTAGCGGGGGCAAACACCGGGGAGCTGTTTTTT.

This clonotype showed up many times. V is TRBV7-2 and J is TRBJ1-1; no firm D call. There are 16 residues in the CDR3. Germline CDR1 SGHTA, CDR2 FQGNSA. Between the trimmed V and J ends, which lost 5 bases and 1 base, there was a span of 17 bases. CDR3 nucleotides: TGTGCCAGCAGCCACCCGGGCAGGACGGAGAACACTGAAGCTTTCTTT. Residues: CASSHPGRTENTEAFF.

This clonotype was seen a handful of times. The J gene is TRBJ2-5, the V gene TRBV20-1; 12 positions agree with TRBD2. V shed 2 bases and J 7 bases; nucleotides not matched to a gene: 11. Germline V lookup: CDR1 DFQATT, CDR2 SNEGSKA (reference sequence). The CDR3 totals 16 residues. The DNA for the CDR3 is TGCAGTGCTAGAAAAGGGGCTAGCGGGAGGGAGGGGACCCAGTACTTC. It translates to CSARKGASGREGTQYF.

Comments on this clonotype: One end of the junction fails to match germline, which may point to a read error. This chain connects TRBV20-1 to TRBJ1-5; D call uncertain. The CDR3 is 14 residues long. Germline values: CDR1 DFQATT, CDR2 SNEGSKA (reference sequence). CDR3 in DNA: TGCAGTGGTCAGACTGGATGGAGCAATCGGCCCCAGCATTTT. Amino acid sequence: CSGQTGWSNRPQHF.

Turning to this clonotype: This may arise from a read error, as a much more abundant clone is one base away. The gene calls are TRBV29-1 and TRBJ2-7; 8 bases fit TRBD1. Germline V gene sequence: CDR1 SQVTM, CDR2 ANQGSEA. The CDR3 has 13 amino acids. The CDR3 region has the DNA TGCAGCGCCTGGACAGGGAGTACCTACGAGCAGTGCTTC. Translation: CSAWTGSTYEQCF.

This chain links TRBV2 with TRBJ2-2; 10 nucleotides match TRBD1. Germline values: CDR1 SNHLY, CDR2 FYNNEI. Unmatched junction bases numbered 10, after V lost 5 bases and J lost 7 bases. The CDR3 is 16 residues long. The CDR3 DNA sequence: TGTGCCAGCAGTTTTTTCGGGACAGGGGTGGTCGGGGAGCTGTTTTTT. This codes for CASSFFGTGVVGELFF.

This clonotype was observed a single time. This chain joins TRBV7-9 and TRBJ2-6; the D is unclear. This CDR3 region has 15 residues. Trimming left V 5 bases short and J 4 bases short, with 12 bases between. Looked up from germline, CDR1 is SEHNR and CDR2 is FQNEAQ (reference sequence). The CDR3 loop reads CASSVDVSGANVLTF. As DNA, the CDR3 is TGTGCCAGCAGCGTGGACGTCTCCGGGGCCAACGTCCTGACTTTC.

This clonotype was picked up a small number of times. This rearrangement joins TRBV5-6 to TRBJ2-7, with 10 nucleotides matching TRBD2. Germline values: CDR1 SGHDT, CDR2 YYEEEE. The CDR3 covers 17 residues. V dropped 4 bases and J dropped 4; count of bases not matched to a gene: 14. The CDR3 spells CASSPTLAGFSGYEQYF. The CDR3 nucleotides read TGTGCCAGCAGCCCTACACTAGCGGGATTCAGCGGGTACGAGCAGTACTTC. The whole variable domain, remainder taken from reference TRBV5-6 and TRBJ2-7, is DAGVTQSPTHLIKTRGQQVTLRCSPKSGHDTVSWYQQALGQGPQFIFQYYEEEERQRGNFPDRFSGHQFPNYSSELNVNALLLGDSALYLCASSPTLAGFSGYEQYFGPGTRLTVT.

The V call is TRBV25-1, the J call TRBJ2-7, with 7 bases lining up with TRBD1. The V gene's germline CDR1 is MGHDK and CDR2 SYGVNS. The V segment lost 6 bases and the J segment 8 bases; nucleotides outside the gene matches: 7. The CDR3 spans 12 residues. For the CDR3, the DNA is TGTGCCAGCAGACAGGGGACATACAAGCAGTACTTC. Translation: CASRQGTYKQYF.

The chain has TRBV5-1 and TRBJ2-7; 8 bases match TRBD2. This CDR3 is built from 15 residues. Germline V gene lookup returns CDR1 SGHRS and CDR2 YFSETQ. V lost 2 bases and J lost 6; bases outside the gene matches: 10. CDR3 nucleotides: TGCGCCAGCAGCTTCCCCGCACGGGAGGGGCGCGAGCAGTACTTC. It encodes CASSFPAREGREQYF.